The clone carrying this TCR beta chain showed up many times. Antigen specificity is unknown. This entry belongs to a study of T cells after yellow fever vaccination. Study summary: The fractions with low cell numbers were processed using SMART-Seq v4 Ultra Low Input.

Losses at the gene ends were 4 bases for V and 7 bases for J; bases not matched to a gene: 16. The germline V gene encodes CDR1 SGHKS and CDR2 YYEKEE (reference sequence). The CDR3 has 16 amino acids. Study observations and caveats: A weaker secondary response peaked on day 5, the primary on day 15.

Production of TCR cDNA was by 5'RACE template switching, which also added a universal primer site and UMIs. One entry per CDR3 protein results from TCRdb running MiXCR on the 5' RACE reads. The table records 150,000 or so distinct CDR3 sequences, approximately 6.6% of them present only once. The source of this sequence is a man aged 30-40 years who received the YFV17D yellow fever vaccine. Sequencing used CD4+ T cells sorted from PBMCs, obtained 10 days after the yellow fever booster vaccination. This rearrangement joins TRBV5-5 to TRBJ1-2, with 7 bases identical to TRBD1. CDR3 bases: TGTGCCAGCAGCCGCGGTGGAACAGGGGCGTATGGTGGCTACACCTTC. Amino acid sequence: CASSRGGTGAYGGYTF.